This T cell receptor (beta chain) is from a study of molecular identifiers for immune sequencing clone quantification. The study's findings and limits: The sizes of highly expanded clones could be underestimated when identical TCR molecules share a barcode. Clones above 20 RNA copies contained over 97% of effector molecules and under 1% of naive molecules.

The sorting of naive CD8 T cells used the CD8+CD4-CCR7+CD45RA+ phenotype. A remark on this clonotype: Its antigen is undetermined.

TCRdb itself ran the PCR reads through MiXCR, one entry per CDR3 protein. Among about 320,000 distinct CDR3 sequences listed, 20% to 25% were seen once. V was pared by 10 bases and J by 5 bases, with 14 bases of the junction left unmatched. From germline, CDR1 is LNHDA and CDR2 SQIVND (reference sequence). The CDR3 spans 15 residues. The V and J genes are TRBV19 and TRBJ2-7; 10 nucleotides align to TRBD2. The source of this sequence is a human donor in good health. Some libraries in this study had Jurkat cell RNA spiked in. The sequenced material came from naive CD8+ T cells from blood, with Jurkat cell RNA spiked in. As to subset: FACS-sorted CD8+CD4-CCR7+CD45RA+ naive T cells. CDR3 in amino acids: CATSQTGTSVHEQYF. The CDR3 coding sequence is TGTGCCACCAGTCAAACCGGGACTAGCGTCCACGAGCAGTACTTC.